This passage covers 18 T cell receptor beta chains from one sample sequenced in a study of memory CD4+ T cells and cytomegalovirus serostatus. Single viable CD3+CD4+CD8-CD45RO+ cells were sorted as the memory CD4+ T cells. Profiling relied on immunoSEQ multiplex PCR, and the TCRdb table lists in-frame clones only, not all of them. This sample has tens of thousands of clones, with around 80% found just once. Specimen: memory CD4+ T cells from blood. The origin of the receptors is an adult in good health and CMV-seronegative.

The genes are TRBV28 and TRBJ2-4; D gene uncertain. The CDR3 contains 13 residues. Trimming stripped 5 bases from V and 0 bases from J, with 5 bases between. From germline, CDR1 is MDHEN and CDR2 SYDVKM. CDR3 sequence: CASSEIAKNIQYF. The CDR3 coding sequence is TGTGCCAGCAGTGAGATAGCCAAAAACATTCAGTACTTC.

The V and J genes are TRBV4-3 and TRBJ2-1; D is ambiguous. Looked up from germline, CDR1 is LGHNA and CDR2 is YSLEER. Between the trimmed V and J ends, which lost 0 bases and 6 bases, there was a span of 3 bases. CDR3 size: 12 residues. The CDR3 DNA sequence: TGCGCCAGCAGCCAAGATCTCAATGAGCAGTTCTTC. Translation: CASSQDLNEQFF.

V gene TRBV28 combines with J gene TRBJ1-6, with D possibly matching TRBD1 (5 bases). Trimming took 3 bases from V and 1 from J, leaving 13 bases between them. The V gene's germline CDR1 is MDHEN and CDR2 SYDVKM. There are 17 residues in the CDR3. The chain's CDR3 is CASSFMTAGSYNSPLHF. The CDR3 nucleotides are TGTGCCAGCAGTTTTATGACAGCCGGGTCCTATAATTCACCCCTCCACTTT.

The V call is TRBV6-4, the J call TRBJ2-3; 8 bases map to TRBD2. The CDR3 extends over 15 amino acids. The junction had 4 bases not matched to a gene; V was cut back by 4 bases and J by 1 base. CDR1 and CDR2 from the germline V gene are MRHNA and SNTAGT. CDR3 sequence: CASSVAGGGTDTQYF. The CDR3, as DNA: TGTGCCAGCAGTGTCGCCGGGGGGGGCACAGATACGCAGTATTTT.

This sequence joins TRBV4-1 and TRBJ2-3; 10 nucleotides match TRBD1. The CDR3 totals 16 residues. Trimming removed 5 bases from V and 5 bases from J; junction bases left unmatched: 10. CDR1 and CDR2 from the germline V gene are MGHRA and YSYEKL. The CDR3 is CASSYADRGRGDTQYF. For the CDR3, the DNA is TGCGCCAGCAGCTACGCCGACAGGGGGCGGGGAGATACGCAGTATTTT.

This rearrangement joins TRBV10-2 to TRBJ1-1; TRBD1 is a possible D gene (6 bases). Germline-derived CDR1 and CDR2 are WSHSY and SAAADI. Trimming took off 4 bases at V and 3 bases at J, with 12 bases between the two ends. The CDR3 covers 14 residues. In DNA, the CDR3 is TGCGCCAGCAGTGGCCAGACAGGCCACACTGAAGCTTTCTTT. Amino acids: CASSGQTGHTEAFF.

The chain uses TRBV11-2 and TRBJ2-1, with D maybe TRBD2 (6 bases). Between the trimmed V and J ends, which lost 2 bases and 6 bases, there was a span of 17 bases. This CDR3 is 16 amino acids long. Germline CDR1 and CDR2: SGHAT and FQNNGV. The CDR3 bases are TGTGCCAGCAGCTTAAATGTCCCTAGCGCCATCAATGAGCAGTTCTTC. Amino acid sequence: CASSLNVPSAINEQFF.

V gene TRBV5-6 combines with J gene TRBJ1-6, with D perhaps TRBD1 (5 bases). V was shortened by 1 base and J by 5 bases, with 7 bases between the two germline ends. CDR3 length: 14 amino acids. Germline V gives CDR1 SGHDT, CDR2 YYEEEE. The CDR3 nucleotides read TGTGCCAGCAGCTTGACAGGCGATAATTCACCCCTCCACTTT. Its translation is CASSLTGDNSPLHF.

This clone has just a few counts. The CDR3 bases are TGTGCCAGCAGGAACAGGGGCCTACACTATGGCTACACCTTC. It encodes CASRNRGLHYGYTF. This chain connects TRBV6-5 to TRBJ1-2; TRBD1 aligns across 7 bases. In germline, CDR1 is MNHEY, CDR2 SVGAGI. Trimming at V came to 6 bases and at J to 3 bases, leaving 7 bases not matched to a gene. This CDR3 region has 14 residues.

CDR3 DNA sequence: TGTGCCAGCAGCCCTAGGGGGGGTCGGGGCGAGCAGTACTTC. It encodes CASSPRGGRGEQYF. The chain carries TRBV11-3 and TRBJ2-7; tentatively, D is TRBD2 (7 bases). The CDR3 loop spans 14 amino acids. V lost 5 bases and J 6 bases, leaving 17 bases between the germline ends. The V gene's germline CDR1 is SGHNT and CDR2 YENEEA.

The chain employs TRBV5-4 and TRBJ1-2; 7 bases line up with TRBD1. The CDR3 covers 15 residues. From germline, CDR1 is SGHNT and CDR2 YYREEE (reference sequence). V lost 0 bases and J lost 3; bases outside the gene matches: 5. CDR3 DNA: TGTGCCAGCAGCTTGGGCGGACAGGCCCACTATGGCTACACCTTC. The encoded protein is CASSLGGQAHYGYTF.

This clone came up a few times. The V and J genes are TRBV7-8 and TRBJ2-6; no firm D call. Germline V gene sequence: CDR1 SGHVS, CDR2 FQNEAQ. The germline V and J ends were trimmed by 0 bases and 0 bases, with 6 bases remaining between them. This CDR3 contains 16 residues. In DNA, the CDR3 is TGTGCCAGCAGCTTAGCGTCAGTCTCTGGGGCCAACGTCCTGACTTTC. Protein: CASSLASVSGANVLTF.

V gene TRBV4-3 combines with J gene TRBJ2-3, with D unresolved. Trimming pared 1 base from V and 4 bases from J, leaving 12 bases between. The germline V gene has CDR1 LGHNA and CDR2 YSLEER. The CDR3 is 15 residues long. The CDR3 is CASSQVVRVADTQYF. The CDR3 DNA follows: TGCGCCAGCAGCCAAGTAGTTAGAGTGGCAGATACGCAGTATTTT.

In its sample, this clone was seen once. V gene TRBV7-2 combines with J gene TRBJ1-5; D remains unclear. The CDR3 contains 13 residues. Trimming took off 5 bases at V and 5 bases at J, with 10 bases between the two ends. Germline lookup yields CDR1 SGHTA and CDR2 FQGNSA. In DNA, the CDR3 is TGTGCCAGCAGCCCCGGGTCTTATCAGCCCCAGCATTTT. Its protein product is CASSPGSYQPQHF.

This chain connects TRBV28 to TRBJ2-1; D gene unclear. CDR3 length: 13 amino acids. Per germline, CDR1 MDHEN and CDR2 SYDVKM. The V gene lost 6 bases and the J gene lost 8 bases, with 14 bases spanning the gap. CDR3: CASRRAGTHEQFF. In DNA, the CDR3 is TGTGCCAGCAGGCGTGCAGGTACCCATGAGCAGTTCTTC.

The rearrangement uses TRBV6-6 and TRBJ1-5, with 10 bases identical to TRBD1. J lost 2 bases, V lost 6 bases, and 7 bases had no gene match. CDR3 length: 16 amino acids. CDR1 is MNHNY and CDR2 is SVGAGI in the germline V gene (reference sequence). The CDR3 DNA follows: TGTGCCAGCAGATCAAAAGGGACAGGGGGCAATCAGCCCCAGCATTTT. Protein product: CASRSKGTGGNQPQHF.

The chain combines TRBV14 with TRBJ1-2; 8 nucleotides match TRBD1. Germline V CDR1 and CDR2: SGHDN, FVKESK. The length of the CDR3 is 18 residues. V trimming: 2 bases; J trimming: 4 bases; junction bases outside the gene matches: 15. The CDR3 sequence is CASSQQGAGGAPIYGYTF. The CDR3 DNA sequence: TGTGCCAGCAGCCAACAGGGGGCAGGGGGAGCACCCATCTATGGCTACACCTTC.

The chain combines TRBV11-2 with TRBJ1-3, with TRBD1 identical over 8 bases. The trim removed 1 base at V and 6 bases at J, leaving 5 bases unmatched. Germline CDR1 reads SGHAT; CDR2 reads FQNNGV. This CDR3 comprises 15 residues. The CDR3 protein is CASSLGQGLENTIYF. The CDR3, as DNA: TGTGCCAGCAGCTTAGGACAGGGGCTGGAAAACACCATATATTTT.